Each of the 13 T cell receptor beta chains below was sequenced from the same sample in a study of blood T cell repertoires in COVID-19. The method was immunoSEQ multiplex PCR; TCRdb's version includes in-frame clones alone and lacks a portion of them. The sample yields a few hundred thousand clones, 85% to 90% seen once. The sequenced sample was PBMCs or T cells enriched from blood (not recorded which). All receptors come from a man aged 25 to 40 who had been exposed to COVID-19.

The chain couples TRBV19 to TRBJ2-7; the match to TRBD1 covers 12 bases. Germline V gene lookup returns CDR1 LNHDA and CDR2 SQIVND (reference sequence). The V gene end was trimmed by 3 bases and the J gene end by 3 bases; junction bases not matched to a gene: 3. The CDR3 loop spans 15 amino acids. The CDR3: CASSIGTGGIYEQYF. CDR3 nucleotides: TGTGCCAGTAGTATCGGGACAGGGGGCATCTACGAGCAGTACTTC.

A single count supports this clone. The CDR3 nucleotides read TGTGCCAGCAGCCAGCCGAAGGCGGCCTTCGCCTACGAGCAGTACTTC. Encoded protein: CASSQPKAAFAYEQYF. The chain carries TRBV3-1 (or the pseudogene TRBV3-2) and TRBJ2-7, with no clear D. Trimming shortened V by 3 bases and J by 2 bases, and 17 bases separated the two germline ends. The CDR3 spans 16 residues. CDR1 and CDR2 from the germline V gene are LGHDT and YNNKEL (reference sequence).

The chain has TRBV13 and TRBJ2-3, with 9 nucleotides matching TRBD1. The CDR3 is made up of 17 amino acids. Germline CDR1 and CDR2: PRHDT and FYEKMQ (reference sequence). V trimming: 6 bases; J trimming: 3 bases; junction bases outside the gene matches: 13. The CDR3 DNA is TGTGCCAGCAGGACTACAATACGGGACAGGGAAACAGATACGCAGTATTTT. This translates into CASRTTIRDRETDTQYF.

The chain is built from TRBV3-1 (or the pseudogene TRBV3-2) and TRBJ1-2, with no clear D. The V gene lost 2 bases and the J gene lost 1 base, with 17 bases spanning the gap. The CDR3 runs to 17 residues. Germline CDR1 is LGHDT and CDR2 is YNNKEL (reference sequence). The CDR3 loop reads CASSQPGLQLLNYGYTF. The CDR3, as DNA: TGTGCCAGCAGCCAACCGGGTCTCCAACTTCTTAACTATGGCTACACCTTC.

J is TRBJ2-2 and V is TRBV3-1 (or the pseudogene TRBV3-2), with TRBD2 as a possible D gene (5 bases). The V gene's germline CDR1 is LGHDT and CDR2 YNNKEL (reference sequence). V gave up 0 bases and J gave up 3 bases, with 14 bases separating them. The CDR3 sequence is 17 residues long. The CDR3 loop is CASSQDPLLAYTGELFF. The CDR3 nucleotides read TGTGCCAGCAGCCAAGATCCGTTGCTAGCCTACACCGGGGAGCTGTTTTTT.

The CDR3 is CASSLVPGGSYNSPLHF. In nucleotides, the CDR3 is TGCGCCAGCAGCTTGGTTCCAGGGGGCAGCTATAATTCACCCCTCCACTTT. The chain is built from TRBV5-1 and TRBJ1-6; 8 nucleotides agree with TRBD1. CDR1 is SGHRS, CDR2 YFSETQ, per germline. CDR3 length equals 17 residues. The V and J ends lost 0 bases and 3 bases, in that order; junction bases with no gene match: 5.

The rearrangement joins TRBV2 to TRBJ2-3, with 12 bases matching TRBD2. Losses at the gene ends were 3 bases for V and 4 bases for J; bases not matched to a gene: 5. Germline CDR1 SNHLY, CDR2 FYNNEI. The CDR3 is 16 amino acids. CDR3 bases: TGTGCCAGCAGTGACTTGGCTAGCGGGGGGGCAGATACGCAGTATTTT. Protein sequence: CASSDLASGGADTQYF.

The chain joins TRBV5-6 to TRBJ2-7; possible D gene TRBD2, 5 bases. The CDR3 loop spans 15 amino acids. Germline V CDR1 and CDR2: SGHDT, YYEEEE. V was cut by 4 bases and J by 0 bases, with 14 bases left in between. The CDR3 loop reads CASSAGHLSSYEQYF. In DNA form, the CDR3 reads TGTGCCAGCAGCGCGGGCCACTTGAGCTCCTACGAGCAGTACTTC.

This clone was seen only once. The CDR3 loop reads CASSYSGGAVKGDTQYF. CDR3 coding DNA: TGTGCCAGCAGTTATAGCGGGGGGGCAGTTAAAGGAGATACGCAGTATTTT. The rearrangement uses TRBV27 and TRBJ2-3; 11 positions agree with TRBD2. Trimming took 4 bases from V and 5 from J; bases not matched to a gene: 11. The germline V gene encodes CDR1 MNHEY and CDR2 SMNVEV (reference sequence). The CDR3 has 17 amino acids.

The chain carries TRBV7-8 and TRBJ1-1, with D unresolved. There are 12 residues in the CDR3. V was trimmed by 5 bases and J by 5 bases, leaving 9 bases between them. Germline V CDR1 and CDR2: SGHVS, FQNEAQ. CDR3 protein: CASSTGRTEAFF. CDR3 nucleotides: TGTGCCAGCAGCACGGGGAGGACTGAAGCTTTCTTT.

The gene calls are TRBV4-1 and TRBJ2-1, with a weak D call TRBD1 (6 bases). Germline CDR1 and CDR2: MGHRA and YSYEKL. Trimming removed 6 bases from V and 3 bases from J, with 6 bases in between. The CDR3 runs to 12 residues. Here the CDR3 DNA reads TGCGCCAGCAGGGACAGCTACAATGAGCAGTTCTTC. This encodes CASRDSYNEQFF.

Written as DNA, the CDR3 is TGTGCCAGCAGTTACCGACAGGCCCCTAATGAAAAACTGTTTTTT. This sequence encodes CASSYRQAPNEKLFF. The chain uses TRBV6-5 and TRBJ1-4; D might be TRBD1 (6 bases). Trimming removed 2 bases at V and 3 bases at J, with 10 bases between. Germline CDR1 MNHEY, CDR2 SVGAGI. The CDR3 is made up of 15 amino acids.

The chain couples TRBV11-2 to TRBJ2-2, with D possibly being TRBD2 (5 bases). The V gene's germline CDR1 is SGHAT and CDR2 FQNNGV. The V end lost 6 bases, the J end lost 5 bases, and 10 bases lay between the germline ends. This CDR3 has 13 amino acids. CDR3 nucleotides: TGTGCCAGCAGATTAAGAGGGACCGGGGAGCTGTTTTTT. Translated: CASRLRGTGELFF.